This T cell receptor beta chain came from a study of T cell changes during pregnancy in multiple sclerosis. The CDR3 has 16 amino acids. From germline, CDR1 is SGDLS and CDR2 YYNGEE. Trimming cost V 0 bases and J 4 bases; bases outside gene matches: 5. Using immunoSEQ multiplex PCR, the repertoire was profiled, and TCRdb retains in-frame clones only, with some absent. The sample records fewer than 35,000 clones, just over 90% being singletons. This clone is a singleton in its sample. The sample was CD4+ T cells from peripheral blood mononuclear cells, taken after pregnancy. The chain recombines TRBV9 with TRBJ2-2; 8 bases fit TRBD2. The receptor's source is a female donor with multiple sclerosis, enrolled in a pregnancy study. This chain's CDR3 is CASSVDPGGPTGELFF. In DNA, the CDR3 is TGTGCCAGCAGCGTAGATCCGGGGGGGCCCACCGGGGAGCTGTTTTTT.